The 26 T cell receptor beta chains below were found in one sample sequenced in a study of OX40 agonist ivuxolimab in advanced cancers. Measured with immunoSEQ multiplex PCR; TCRdb has only the in-frame clones, and not every one. The sample records fewer than 40,000 clones, roughly 89% being singletons. The sequencing used CD4+ or CD8+ T cells sorted from blood, collected in a trial of the OX40 agonist ivuxolimab. The receptor source for this set is an adult with an advanced solid tumor such as melanoma, head and neck, liver or kidney cancer.

The chain has TRBV19 and TRBJ1-1; 9 bases map to TRBD1. The germline V gene has CDR1 LNHDA and CDR2 SQIVND (reference sequence). J gave up 2 bases and V 2 bases, and 0 bases lay outside the gene matches. The CDR3 loop spans 14 amino acids. The CDR3 nucleotides read TGTGCCAGTAGTATAACAGGGGGCAACACTGAAGCTTTCTTT. Protein product: CASSITGGNTEAFF.

This clone was observed a few times. The J gene is TRBJ2-1, the V gene TRBV5-1; 10 bases are a match to TRBD1. This CDR3 is built from 15 residues. V trimming: 3 bases; J trimming: 9 bases; junction bases outside the gene matches: 9. Germline V gene data show CDR1 as SGHRS and CDR2 as YFSETQ. The CDR3 DNA reads TGCGCCAGCAGCTCCGGGACAGGGGCGTTGGGTGAGCAGTTCTTC. As protein: CASSSGTGALGEQFF.

The V gene is TRBV5-1, the J gene TRBJ1-1; D might be TRBD1 (5 bases). There are 13 residues in the CDR3. Trimming took off 3 bases at V and 4 bases at J, with 10 bases between the two ends. Germline CDR1 and CDR2: SGHRS and YFSETQ. The DNA for the CDR3 is TGCGCCAGCAGCTGGGGGTTAAGCACTGAAGCTTTCTTT. It translates to CASSWGLSTEAFF.

In its sample, this clone was seen once. V is TRBV7-2 and J is TRBJ2-1, with 14 bases aligning to TRBD2. The CDR3 has 17 amino acids. Trimming took 4 bases from V and 6 from J; bases not matched to a gene: 8. The V gene's germline CDR1 is SGHTA and CDR2 FQGNSA. CDR3 sequence reads: CASSSPSGTSGGNEQFF. The CDR3 nucleotides read TGTGCCAGCAGCTCCCCTTCCGGGACTAGCGGGGGCAATGAGCAGTTCTTC.

This chain uses TRBV5-6 with TRBJ1-1; D is uncertain. CDR1 is SGHDT, CDR2 YYEEEE, per germline. This CDR3 contains 14 residues. The germline V and J ends were trimmed by 1 base and 5 bases, with 12 bases remaining between them. CDR3 nucleotides: TGTGCCAGCAGCTTGTTACAGATTCCGACTGAAGCTTTCTTT. This sequence encodes CASSLLQIPTEAFF.

The chain combines TRBV7-2 with TRBJ1-2; possible D gene TRBD1, 6 bases. This CDR3 has 15 amino acids. Germline CDR1 is SGHTA and CDR2 is FQGNSA. V dropped 6 bases and J dropped 5 bases, with 19 bases sitting between them. The CDR3 here is CASRRRNQGIYGYTF. In DNA form, the CDR3 reads TGTGCCAGCAGACGCCGGAACCAGGGGATTTATGGCTACACCTTC.

The CDR3, as DNA: TGTGCCACCAGCTTGAAGGGGAACACTGAAGCTTTCTTT. Amino acid sequence: CATSLKGNTEAFF. The chain uses TRBV15 and TRBJ1-1, with D unresolved. There are 13 residues in the CDR3. Between the trimmed V and J ends, which lost 5 bases and 1 base, there was a span of 8 bases. Germline loops: CDR1 LNHNV, CDR2 YYDKDF (reference sequence).

The genes are TRBV5-1 and TRBJ2-3; D might be TRBD1 (5 bases). From germline, CDR1 is SGHRS and CDR2 YFSETQ. V was trimmed by 0 bases and J by 5 bases, leaving 13 bases between them. This CDR3 has 15 amino acids. The DNA of the CDR3 is TGCGCCAGCAGCTTGGAGGCGCCAGGGAAAGATACGCAGTATTTT. Its translation: CASSLEAPGKDTQYF.

V is TRBV6-4 and J is TRBJ2-4, with no clear D. Germline values: CDR1 MRHNA, CDR2 SNTAGT. V lost 0 bases, J lost 3 bases, and 15 bases lay in between. The CDR3 runs 17 residues. The CDR3 loop is CASSDSWLKPHKNIQYF. CDR3 nucleotides: TGTGCCAGCAGTGACTCATGGCTAAAACCACACAAAAACATTCAGTACTTC.

In its sample, this clone was seen once. The chain is built from TRBV4-3 and TRBJ1-4; D perhaps matches TRBD1 (5 bases). Trimming cost V 2 bases and J 7 bases, with 11 bases left between them. This CDR3 comprises 14 residues. Germline V gene data show CDR1 as LGHNA and CDR2 as YSLEER. CDR3 sequence reads: CASSQNRRSEKLFF. CDR3 bases: TGCGCCAGCAGCCAAAACAGGAGGTCTGAAAAACTGTTTTTT.

The chain has TRBV10-3 and TRBJ2-7; 9 bases match TRBD1. With 6 bases clipped from V and 5 bases from J, the junction kept 11 bases outside the gene matches. The CDR3 sequence is 15 residues long. Germline CDR1 is ENHRY and CDR2 is SYGVKD. The CDR3 spells CAISPSGDRVHEQYF. The CDR3 DNA reads TGTGCCATCAGCCCGTCGGGGGACAGGGTCCACGAGCAGTACTTC.

This chain connects TRBV28 to TRBJ1-2; D uncertain. CDR3 size: 12 residues. Looked up from germline, CDR1 is MDHEN and CDR2 is SYDVKM. V lost 5 bases and J lost 4, with 8 bases in between. CDR3 coding DNA: TGTGCCAGCAGTGGGCAGTTCTATGGCTACACCTTC. Translated: CASSGQFYGYTF.

V usage is TRBV7-9 and J usage is TRBJ1-1; possible D gene TRBD1, 5 bases. This CDR3 is 13 amino acids long. Germline V lookup: CDR1 SEHNR, CDR2 FQNEAQ (reference sequence). Between the trimmed V and J ends, which lost 3 bases and 8 bases, there was a span of 13 bases. The CDR3 is CASSFQGVEEAFF. The CDR3 nucleotides read TGTGCCAGCAGCTTCCAGGGCGTAGAAGAAGCTTTCTTT. Looking up the rest from reference TRBV7-9 and TRBJ1-1 gives the full variable domain: DTGVSQNPRHKITKRGQNVTFRCDPISEHNRLYWYRQTLGQGPEFLTYFQNEAQLEKSRLLSDRFSAERPKGSFSTLEIQRTEQGDSAMYLCASSFQGVEEAFFGQGTRLTVV.

V is TRBV5-6 and J is TRBJ2-7; tentative D call: TRBD2 (6 bases). In germline, CDR1 is SGHDT, CDR2 YYEEEE. V was trimmed by 6 bases and J by 0 bases, leaving 16 bases between them. This CDR3 contains 15 residues. The CDR3 region is CASTLGGVSSYEQYF. DNA of the CDR3: TGTGCCAGCACCCTAGGAGGGGTGAGCTCCTACGAGCAGTACTTC.

This rearrangement joins TRBV19 to TRBJ1-1, with 9 positions matching TRBD1. Germline lookup yields CDR1 LNHDA and CDR2 SQIVND (reference sequence). There are 15 residues in the CDR3. Unmatched junction bases numbered 9, after V lost 5 bases and J lost 5 bases. CDR3 protein: CASSSGTGYRTEAFF. For the CDR3, the DNA is TGTGCCAGTAGTTCGGGGACAGGGTACCGTACTGAAGCTTTCTTT.

The genes are TRBV5-5 and TRBJ2-1, with 10 bases identical to TRBD2. The CDR3 spans 17 residues. V lost 4 bases and J lost 0; bases outside the gene matches: 7. Germline CDR1 SGHKS, CDR2 YYEKEE (reference sequence). The CDR3 bases are TGTGCCAGCAGCCTGGGACTAGCGTACAGCTCCTACAATGAGCAGTTCTTC. Translation gives CASSLGLAYSSYNEQFF.

The chain links TRBV5-3 to TRBJ1-5; D remains unclear. TRBV5-3 counts as an open reading frame of uncertain function. The CDR3 has 18 residues. Trimming left V 5 bases short and J 0 bases short, with 21 bases between. Here the CDR3 reads CARSEKPSKRLSNQPQHF. The CDR3 nucleotides are TGTGCCAGAAGTGAGAAGCCCTCCAAAAGACTTAGCAATCAGCCCCAGCATTTT.

The chain carries TRBV18 and TRBJ2-3, with 8 positions matching TRBD2. The CDR3 totals 15 residues. Germline CDR1 and CDR2: KGHSH and LQKENI. J lost 2 bases, V lost 11 bases, and 12 bases had no gene match. CDR3 sequence: CASNPGGRNTDTQYF. Here the CDR3 DNA reads TGTGCCTCGAATCCGGGCGGGAGGAACACAGATACGCAGTATTTT.

The gene calls are TRBV5-6 and TRBJ2-5; the match to TRBD2 covers 7 bases. Germline CDR1 is SGHDT and CDR2 is YYEEEE. The trim removed 2 bases at V and 0 bases at J, leaving 7 bases unmatched. This CDR3 contains 16 residues. CDR3 residues: CASSFPAGEDQETQYF. The CDR3 DNA sequence: TGTGCCAGCAGCTTCCCGGCGGGAGAGGACCAAGAGACCCAGTACTTC.

This rearrangement joins TRBV4-1 to TRBJ1-5; TRBD1 matches 7 bases. Germline trimming cut 3 bases from V and 6 bases from J; bases unmatched to any gene: 20. Germline values: CDR1 MGHRA, CDR2 YSYEKL. There are 19 residues in the CDR3. This CDR3 is CASSHEDRVMGMRGQPQHF. In DNA, the CDR3 is TGCGCCAGCAGCCATGAAGACAGGGTAATGGGGATGAGGGGTCAGCCCCAGCATTTT.

The chain links TRBV5-4 to TRBJ2-7; D might be TRBD2 (6 bases). Trimming cost V 0 bases and J 2 bases, with 9 bases left between them. The CDR3 has 14 residues. Germline lookup yields CDR1 SGHNT and CDR2 YYREEE (reference sequence). The CDR3 DNA follows: TGTGCCAGCAGCTTGGGCCCGGGGGCCTACGAGCAGTACTTC. This gives the protein CASSLGPGAYEQYF.

Worth noting for this clone: A junction boundary mismatches the germline segment, possibly from a read error. This rearrangement joins TRBV5-1 to TRBJ2-6, with no clear D. The CDR3 has 17 residues. Per germline, CDR1 SGHRS and CDR2 YFSETQ. CDR3 in DNA: TGCGCCAGCTTCCGTACATCGGTTCACAAGTCGGGCCAACGTCCTGACTTC. It encodes CASFRTSVHKSGQRPDF. The entire variable domain, with the rest obtained from reference TRBV5-1 and TRBJ2-6, is as follows: KAGVTQTPRYLIKTRGQQVTLSCSPISGHRSVSWYQQTPGQGLQFLFEYFSETQRNKGNFPGRFSGRQFSNSRSEMNVSTLELGDSALYLCASFRTSVHKSGQRPDFGAGSRLTVL.

The V and J genes are TRBV5-4 and TRBJ2-2; D perhaps matches TRBD2 (6 bases). Germline-derived CDR1 and CDR2 are SGHNT and YYREEE (reference sequence). Deletions cut 4 bases from V and 7 bases from J, with 17 bases between. This CDR3 has 15 residues. CDR3 sequence reads: CASSGKAGTLGELFF. The CDR3 bases are TGTGCCAGCAGCGGAAAGGCGGGAACCCTCGGGGAGCTGTTTTTT.

The chain uses TRBV7-2 and TRBJ1-5; tentatively, D is TRBD1 (5 bases). Germline CDR1 is SGHTA and CDR2 is FQGNSA. Trimming stripped 4 bases from V and 2 bases from J, with 9 bases between. CDR3 size: 14 residues. The CDR3 DNA reads TGTGCCAGCAGCTGGGCGGGGGGCAATCAGCCCCAGCATTTT. This codes for CASSWAGGNQPQHF.

This clone was seen once. The chain employs TRBV19 and TRBJ1-2, with 7 bases matching TRBD1. V lost 7 bases to trimming and J lost 2 bases; unmatched junction nucleotides: 10. The CDR3 covers 15 residues. Germline V CDR1 and CDR2: LNHDA, SQIVND (reference sequence). The CDR3 nucleotides are TGTGCCAGTACCGATCGCCCGGGACAGAACTATGGCTACACCTTC. Protein product: CASTDRPGQNYGYTF. Variable domain in full (rest from reference TRBV19 and TRBJ1-2): DGGITQSPKYLFRKEGQNVTLSCEQNLNHDAMYWYRQDPGQGLRLIYYSQIVNDFQKGDIAEGYSVSREKKESFPLTVTSAQKNPTAFYLCASTDRPGQNYGYTFGSGTRLTVV.

This clone has just a few counts. The chain recombines TRBV19 with TRBJ2-2; D uncertain. Trimming took off 7 bases at V and 0 bases at J, with 15 bases between the two ends. The CDR3 contains 16 residues. The V gene's germline CDR1 is LNHDA and CDR2 SQIVND (reference sequence). The CDR3 DNA is TGTGCCAGTAAGACATTAAAGGATACGAACACCGGGGAGCTGTTTTTT. Its protein product is CASKTLKDTNTGELFF.